Following are 14 T cell receptor beta chains from one sample sequenced in a study of T cells in Graves' hyperthyroidism and ophthalmopathy. RNA transcripts provided the source from which TCR beta CDR3 regions were amplified. Carried out on the TCR CDR3, a first-round RT-PCR used the HTBI primer set. TCRdb re-derived calls from the multiplex PCR reads in MiXCR, one entry per CDR3 protein. The profile shows roughly 660,000 distinct CDR3 sequences, roughly a sixth of them singletons. The specimen sequenced was blood. All receptors come from a man between 45 and 60 years old with Graves' hyperthyroidism.

J is TRBJ2-5 and V is TRBV19, with no clear D. Looked up from germline, CDR1 is LNHDA and CDR2 is SQIVND (reference sequence). V was trimmed by 7 bases and J by 3 bases, leaving 15 bases between them. This CDR3 has 14 residues. CDR3 residues: CASKVYGSEETQYF. CDR3 DNA sequence: TGTGCCAGTAAAGTGTATGGGTCAGAAGAGACCCAGTACTTC. Supplemented by reference TRBV19 and TRBJ2-5, the full variable domain reads DGGITQSPKYLFRKEGQNVTLSCEQNLNHDAMYWYRQDPGQGLRLIYYSQIVNDFQKGDIAEGYSVSREKKESFPLTVTSAQKNPTAFYLCASKVYGSEETQYFGPGTRLLVL.

The V call is TRBV7-9, the J call TRBJ2-7, with 7 bases lining up with TRBD1. Germline loops: CDR1 SEHNR, CDR2 FQNEAQ (reference sequence). The length of the CDR3 is 14 residues. V lost 5 bases to trimming and J lost 1 base; unmatched junction nucleotides: 5. In DNA, the CDR3 is TGTGCCAGCAGCGAAGGGGACAGATCCTACGAGCAGTACTTC. This gives the protein CASSEGDRSYEQYF.

The V and J genes are TRBV4-1 and TRBJ2-7, with D perhaps TRBD2 (6 bases). This CDR3 contains 14 residues. Germline V gene data show CDR1 as MGHRA and CDR2 as YSYEKL. With 0 bases removed from V and 5 bases from J, the gap between germline ends came to 11 bases. The CDR3 sequence is CASSQDPGRNEQYF. CDR3 sequence (DNA): TGCGCCAGCAGCCAAGATCCCGGGAGAAACGAGCAGTACTTC.

This clonotype was counted ten times or more. J is TRBJ2-3 and V is TRBV19, with a tentative D call TRBD2 (5 bases). The CDR3 is 16 residues long. V lost 7 bases and J 0 bases, leaving 17 bases between the germline ends. Germline-derived CDR1 and CDR2 are LNHDA and SQIVND (reference sequence). The CDR3 DNA reads TGTGCCAGTACCCACAGCGGAGCTCTTAGCACAGATACGCAGTATTTT. Translating it yields CASTHSGALSTDTQYF.

This chain links TRBV6-1 with TRBJ1-3; 7 nucleotides agree with TRBD1. The CDR3 length is 16 residues. Looked up from germline, CDR1 is MNHNS and CDR2 is SASEGT. The V segment lost 6 bases and the J segment 0 bases; nucleotides outside the gene matches: 8. The CDR3 DNA follows: TGTGCCAGCAGCCCCTCGGACAGGCTCTCTGGAAACACCATATATTTT. Its protein product is CASSPSDRLSGNTIYF.

This clonotype came up many times. The V gene is TRBV28, the J gene TRBJ2-4; 10 bases are shared with TRBD1. This CDR3 comprises 16 residues. Germline V gene lookup returns CDR1 MDHEN and CDR2 SYDVKM. Trimming at V came to 6 bases and at J to 1 base, leaving 6 bases not matched to a gene. CDR3 in amino acids: CASRTGGAGAKNIQYF. In nucleotides, the CDR3 is TGTGCCAGCAGGACAGGGGGCGCAGGGGCCAAAAACATTCAGTACTTC.

This clonotype was observed a handful of times. The rearrangement joins TRBV20-1 to TRBJ1-1, with 7 bases matching TRBD1. Trimming cost V 1 base and J 4 bases; bases outside gene matches: 9. The CDR3 runs to 15 residues. The germline gives CDR1 DFQATT, CDR2 SNEGSKA (reference sequence). CDR3 loop: CSARGTGAGGTEAFF. CDR3 bases: TGCAGTGCTAGAGGGACAGGAGCAGGGGGCACTGAAGCTTTCTTT.

This clonotype was seen ten or more times. The V and J genes are TRBV2 and TRBJ2-3; 7 positions match TRBD2. CDR1 SNHLY and CDR2 FYNNEI come from the germline V gene. V shed 5 bases, J shed 2 bases, and the junction held 7 bases outside the gene matches. CDR3 length equals 15 residues. The DNA for the CDR3 is TGTGCCAGCAGTCTACGGGACTATTCCACAGATACGCAGTATTTT. Protein sequence: CASSLRDYSTDTQYF.

The V gene is TRBV28, the J gene TRBJ1-5, with D uncertain. CDR3 length: 14 residues. In germline, CDR1 is MDHEN, CDR2 SYDVKM. Trimming took 7 bases from V and 7 from J, leaving 17 bases between them. CDR3: CASTERQGGQPQHF. CDR3 in DNA: TGTGCCAGCACCGAACGACAAGGAGGCCAGCCCCAGCATTTT.

This rearrangement joins TRBV5-1 to TRBJ2-7, with D possibly TRBD1 on 6 matching bases. The V end was cut by 0 bases, the J end by 2 bases, with 15 bases between. CDR1 is SGHRS, CDR2 YFSETQ, per germline. The CDR3 contains 16 residues. Here the CDR3 reads CASSLGQGIYPYEQYF. Here the CDR3 DNA reads TGCGCCAGCAGCTTGGGGCAGGGGATTTACCCCTACGAGCAGTACTTC.

This chain connects TRBV29-1 to TRBJ2-1; 8 nucleotides agree with TRBD1. The CDR3 contains 13 residues. The junction had 5 bases not matched to a gene; V was cut back by 6 bases and J by 4 bases. Germline V lookup: CDR1 SQVTM, CDR2 ANQGSEA. Here the CDR3 reads CSVAGTGYNEQFF. CDR3 DNA sequence: TGCAGCGTAGCCGGGACAGGATACAATGAGCAGTTCTTC.

This clonotype appeared a few times. This chain joins TRBV7-6 and TRBJ2-1, with no clear D. This CDR3 contains 14 residues. The V and J ends lost 11 bases and 0 bases respectively, with 14 bases between them. Germline values: CDR1 SGHVS, CDR2 FNYEAQ. The CDR3 sequence: CASARGGSYNEQFF. The DNA of the CDR3 is TGTGCCTCAGCCCGAGGCGGCTCCTACAATGAGCAGTTCTTC.

The V gene is TRBV18, the J gene TRBJ2-1; maybe TRBD2 (6 bases). Deletions cut 2 bases from V and 8 bases from J, with 16 bases between. Looked up from germline, CDR1 is KGHSH and CDR2 is LQKENI. The CDR3 contains 15 residues. The CDR3 coding sequence is TGTGCCAGCTCACCATCCGTTTCTAGCGAGGATGAGCAGTTCTTC. It yields the protein CASSPSVSSEDEQFF.

This clonotype appeared many times. This chain joins TRBV20-1 and TRBJ2-7; D is ambiguous. CDR3 size: 14 residues. Looked up from germline, CDR1 is DFQATT and CDR2 is SNEGSKA (reference sequence). V shed 5 bases and J shed 2 bases, with 16 bases lying between them. CDR3 nucleotide sequence: TGCAGTGCTCAAGACTCCCTTGGCACCTACGAGCAGTACTTC. Residues: CSAQDSLGTYEQYF.